The following is a T cell receptor (beta chain) sequence with its context. Assay used: immunoSEQ multiplex PCR; TCRdb lists only in-frame clones, some missing. The sample has roughly 150,000 clones; roughly nine tenths are singletons. This sample stems from a study of T cell responses to AZD1222 COVID-19 vaccine. Germline V gene sequence: CDR1 LGHNT, CDR2 FRNRAP. V dropped 1 base and J dropped 6; count of bases not matched to a gene: 9. The CDR3 covers 16 residues. This TCR came from an adult who had recovered from COVID-19. The sample was peripheral blood, taken after recovery from COVID-19. The genes are TRBV12-5 and TRBJ1-2; 9 positions agree with TRBD1. CDR3: CASGLARDREGNGYTF. DNA for the CDR3: TGTGCTAGTGGTTTGGCCCGGGACAGGGAGGGAAATGGCTACACCTTC.